This TCR beta chain stems from a study of T cell responses to AZD1222 COVID-19 vaccine. Study-level background: Analyses pooled second doses at about 4 or about 12 weeks.

General study points: Donors skewed white British and female; clonal diversity was possibly underestimated. The study identified only 6 or 7 AZD1222 recipients as seropositive at baseline. Spike-wide coverage was observed for vaccine-associated CD4 TCRs, with dominant responses at 160-218 and 743-854.

About this clone: Antigen specificity is unknown.

In germline, CDR1 is MNHEY, CDR2 SVGAGI. The CDR3 length is 15 residues. Unmatched junction bases numbered 3, after V lost 2 bases and J lost 7 bases. Profiled with immunoSEQ multiplex PCR; TCRdb holds only in-frame clones, not every one. This table has 130,000 to 150,000 clones, less than 95% appearing once. The receptor was isolated from an adult in good health. The chain combines TRBV6-5 with TRBJ2-1; 12 nucleotides agree with TRBD2. The input for sequencing was peripheral blood, taken on day 0 of AZD1222 vaccination. The CDR3 nucleotides are TGTGCCAGCAGTTACGGAGGACTAGCGGGAAATGAGCAGTTCTTC. Protein: CASSYGGLAGNEQFF.